This TCR beta chain was captured in a study of technical replicates of blood from a few donors. The CDR3 is 12 amino acids. Germline V lookup: CDR1 ENHRY, CDR2 SYGVKD. Trimming removed 1 base at V and 6 bases at J, with 7 bases between. Profiled with immunoSEQ multiplex PCR; TCRdb holds only in-frame clones, not every one. The sample shows some 70,000 clones, 95% to 97% of them seen only once. This rearrangement joins TRBV10-3 to TRBJ2-7; tentatively, D is TRBD2 (6 bases). This TCR was sampled from a human donor in good health. Sequenced material: T cells isolated from PBMCs. This CDR3 reads CAISEWGGEQYF. CDR3 nucleotides: TGTGCCATCAGTGAGTGGGGAGGCGAGCAGTACTTC.